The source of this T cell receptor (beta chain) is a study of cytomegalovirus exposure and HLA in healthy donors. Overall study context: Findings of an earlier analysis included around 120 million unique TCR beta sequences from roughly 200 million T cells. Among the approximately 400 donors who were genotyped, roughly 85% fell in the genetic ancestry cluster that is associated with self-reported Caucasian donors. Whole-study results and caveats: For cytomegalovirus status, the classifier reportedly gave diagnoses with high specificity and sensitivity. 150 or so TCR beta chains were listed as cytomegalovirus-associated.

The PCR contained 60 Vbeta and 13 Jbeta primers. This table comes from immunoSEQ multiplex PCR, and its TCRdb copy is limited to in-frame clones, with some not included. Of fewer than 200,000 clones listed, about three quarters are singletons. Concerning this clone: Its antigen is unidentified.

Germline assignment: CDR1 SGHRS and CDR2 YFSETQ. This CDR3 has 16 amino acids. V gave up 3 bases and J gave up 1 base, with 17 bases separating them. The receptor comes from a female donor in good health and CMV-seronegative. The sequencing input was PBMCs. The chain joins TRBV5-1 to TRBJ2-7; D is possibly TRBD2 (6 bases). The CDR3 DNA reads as TGCGCCAGCAGCTCCAAAGAGGCACGGGGGTCCTACGAGCAGTACTTC. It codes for CASSSKEARGSYEQYF.